A single sample gave rise to the 12 T cell receptor beta chains below, sequenced in a study of CD8+ T cells in alopecia areata. Sequencing relied on a cDNA template that was reverse transcribed from extracted RNA. Sequencing was performed with immunoSEQ multiplex PCR; in TCRdb, only in-frame clones are kept and a portion is missing. The sample includes 250,000 or so clones, roughly two thirds of them seen just once. Specimen: CD4+ T cells sorted from blood, collected at week 0. Source of these receptors: a human donor with alopecia areata.

For this clone: Just one base apart from a much larger clone, this may be a read error. The V call is TRBV6-1, the J call TRBJ2-3; D might be TRBD1 (5 bases). CDR1 MNHNS and CDR2 SASEGT come from the germline V gene. The CDR3 contains 12 residues. Trimming shortened V by 6 bases and J by 2 bases, and 6 bases separated the two germline ends. The CDR3 region is CASRDNTDTQYF. The CDR3 DNA sequence: TGTGCCAGCAGGGACAACACAGATACGCAGTATTTT.

The chain carries TRBV7-2 and TRBJ2-3; 14 nucleotides agree with TRBD2. The CDR3 spans 17 residues. Germline V CDR1 and CDR2: SGHTA, FQGNSA. V lost 6 bases and J lost 1; bases outside the gene matches: 6. The CDR3 DNA sequence: TGTGCCAGCAGTCCCCCGGGACTAGCGGGGGGCACAGATACGCAGTATTTT. It translates to CASSPPGLAGGTDTQYF.

This clone was seen once. The rearrangement joins TRBV6-5 to TRBJ1-2; D unresolved. Trimming removed 6 bases from V and 3 bases from J, with 8 bases in between. The CDR3 is made up of 12 amino acids. Germline V gene lookup returns CDR1 MNHEY and CDR2 SVGAGI. The CDR3 sequence: CASSFGDYGYTF. CDR3 bases: TGTGCCAGCAGCTTCGGTGACTATGGCTACACCTTC.

The chain uses TRBV7-9 and TRBJ1-4; perhaps TRBD1 as D (5 bases). The V gene's germline CDR1 is SEHNR and CDR2 FQNEAQ (reference sequence). V dropped 5 bases and J dropped 8 bases, with 18 bases sitting between them. The CDR3 runs to 15 residues. CDR3 region: CASSAEEGPREKLFF. CDR3 DNA: TGTGCCAGCAGCGCCGAAGAGGGGCCGAGGGAAAAACTGTTTTTT.

This clone was found a few times. The chain couples TRBV29-1 to TRBJ2-7; either TRBD1 or TRBD2 may fit D (5 bases each). The CDR3 runs 13 residues. Looked up from germline, CDR1 is SQVTM and CDR2 is ANQGSEA. The ends were cut back, 7 bases at V and 1 base at J, with 14 bases in the middle. In DNA form, the CDR3 reads TGCAGCGCTTCCGGGACGAGATCCTACGAGCAGTACTTC. This translates into CSASGTRSYEQYF.

This clone has just one count. The chain uses TRBV5-1 and TRBJ1-2; no clear D gene. V was pared by 0 bases and J by 0 bases, with 6 bases between. The CDR3 runs 14 residues. The V gene's germline CDR1 is SGHRS and CDR2 YFSETQ. The CDR3 region has the DNA TGCGCCAGCAGCTTGGAAGGCACTAACTATGGCTACACCTTC. Translation gives CASSLEGTNYGYTF.

The rearrangement links TRBV11-2 to TRBJ2-3; D possibly corresponds to TRBD2 (6 bases). V was shortened by 5 bases and J by 2 bases, with 14 bases between the two germline ends. Germline lookup yields CDR1 SGHAT and CDR2 FQNNGV. The CDR3 contains 15 residues. For the CDR3, the DNA is TGTGCCAGCAGCCCCGGACGGGGGTTCACAGATACGCAGTATTTT. Encoded protein: CASSPGRGFTDTQYF.

This sequence joins TRBV27 and TRBJ1-6; 7 bases match TRBD1. The CDR3 is 16 residues long. CDR1 is MNHEY and CDR2 is SMNVEV in the germline V gene (reference sequence). Losses at the gene ends were 6 bases for V and 10 bases for J; bases not matched to a gene: 15. The CDR3 here is CASSGNRGPAGSPLHF. The CDR3 DNA reads TGTGCCAGCAGCGGGAACAGGGGTCCAGCGGGGTCACCCCTCCACTTT.

This clone was counted only a few times. The chain employs TRBV4-3 and TRBJ2-5; the D is unclear. V lost 1 base and J lost 4, with 7 bases in between. The CDR3 sequence is 13 residues long. Germline CDR1 LGHNA, CDR2 YSLEER. The chain's CDR3 is CASSQVIRETQYF. The CDR3 coding sequence is TGCGCCAGCAGCCAAGTCATCAGAGAGACCCAGTACTTC.

This clone was seen more than once but under ten times. The chain has TRBV19 and TRBJ2-3; D is undetermined. The CDR3 extends over 13 amino acids. Per the germline V gene, CDR1 is LNHDA and CDR2 is SQIVND (reference sequence). V gave up 0 bases and J gave up 4 bases, with 5 bases separating them. CDR3 nucleotides: TGTGCCAGTAGTATAGATGGGGCAGATACGCAGTATTTT. It codes for CASSIDGADTQYF.

The chain couples TRBV29-1 to TRBJ2-3, with D perhaps TRBD2 (5 bases). The germline V gene encodes CDR1 SQVTM and CDR2 ANQGSEA. The CDR3 totals 14 residues. V dropped 4 bases and J dropped 2 bases, with 13 bases sitting between them. In DNA, the CDR3 is TGCAGCGTTGGCGAGGGTGGAACCACAGATACGCAGTATTTT. It is translated as CSVGEGGTTDTQYF.

The V call is TRBV10-3, the J call TRBJ1-2; maybe TRBD1 (5 bases). CDR1 and CDR2 (germline): ENHRY, SYGVKD. The CDR3 sequence is 14 residues long. V lost 1 base and J lost 3, with 9 bases in between. CDR3 sequence (DNA): TGTGCCATCAGTGAGTTAGGGGAGCACTATGGCTACACCTTC. Translating it yields CAISELGEHYGYTF.